The T cell receptor beta chain under discussion was sequenced for a study of blood T cell repertoires in COVID-19. Using immunoSEQ multiplex PCR, the repertoire was profiled, and TCRdb retains in-frame clones only, with some absent. The table records 70,000 or so clones, around 86% of them present only once. CDR1 and CDR2 (germline): KGHDR, SFDVKD. The CDR3 is 12 residues long. With 0 bases removed from V and 7 bases from J, the gap between germline ends came to 3 bases. The sequence was obtained from a woman at least 80 years old with active or convalescent COVID-19. Sequencing input: peripheral blood. This sequence joins TRBV24-1 and TRBJ1-5, with D unresolved. The CDR3 spells CATSDLEQPQHF. CDR3 DNA: TGTGCCACCAGTGATTTGGAGCAGCCCCAGCATTTT.